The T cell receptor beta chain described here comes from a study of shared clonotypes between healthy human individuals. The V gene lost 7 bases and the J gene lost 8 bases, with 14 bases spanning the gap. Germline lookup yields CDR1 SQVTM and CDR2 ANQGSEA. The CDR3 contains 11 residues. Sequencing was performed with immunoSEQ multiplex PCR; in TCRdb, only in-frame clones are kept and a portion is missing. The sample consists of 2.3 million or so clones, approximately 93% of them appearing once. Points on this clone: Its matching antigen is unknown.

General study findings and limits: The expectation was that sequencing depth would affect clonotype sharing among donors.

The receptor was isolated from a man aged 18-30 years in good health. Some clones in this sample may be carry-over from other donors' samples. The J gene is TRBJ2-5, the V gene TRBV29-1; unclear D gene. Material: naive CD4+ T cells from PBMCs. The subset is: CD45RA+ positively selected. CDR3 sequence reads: CSGRMDNTQYF. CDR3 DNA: TGCAGCGGCCGGATGGATAACACCCAGTACTTC.